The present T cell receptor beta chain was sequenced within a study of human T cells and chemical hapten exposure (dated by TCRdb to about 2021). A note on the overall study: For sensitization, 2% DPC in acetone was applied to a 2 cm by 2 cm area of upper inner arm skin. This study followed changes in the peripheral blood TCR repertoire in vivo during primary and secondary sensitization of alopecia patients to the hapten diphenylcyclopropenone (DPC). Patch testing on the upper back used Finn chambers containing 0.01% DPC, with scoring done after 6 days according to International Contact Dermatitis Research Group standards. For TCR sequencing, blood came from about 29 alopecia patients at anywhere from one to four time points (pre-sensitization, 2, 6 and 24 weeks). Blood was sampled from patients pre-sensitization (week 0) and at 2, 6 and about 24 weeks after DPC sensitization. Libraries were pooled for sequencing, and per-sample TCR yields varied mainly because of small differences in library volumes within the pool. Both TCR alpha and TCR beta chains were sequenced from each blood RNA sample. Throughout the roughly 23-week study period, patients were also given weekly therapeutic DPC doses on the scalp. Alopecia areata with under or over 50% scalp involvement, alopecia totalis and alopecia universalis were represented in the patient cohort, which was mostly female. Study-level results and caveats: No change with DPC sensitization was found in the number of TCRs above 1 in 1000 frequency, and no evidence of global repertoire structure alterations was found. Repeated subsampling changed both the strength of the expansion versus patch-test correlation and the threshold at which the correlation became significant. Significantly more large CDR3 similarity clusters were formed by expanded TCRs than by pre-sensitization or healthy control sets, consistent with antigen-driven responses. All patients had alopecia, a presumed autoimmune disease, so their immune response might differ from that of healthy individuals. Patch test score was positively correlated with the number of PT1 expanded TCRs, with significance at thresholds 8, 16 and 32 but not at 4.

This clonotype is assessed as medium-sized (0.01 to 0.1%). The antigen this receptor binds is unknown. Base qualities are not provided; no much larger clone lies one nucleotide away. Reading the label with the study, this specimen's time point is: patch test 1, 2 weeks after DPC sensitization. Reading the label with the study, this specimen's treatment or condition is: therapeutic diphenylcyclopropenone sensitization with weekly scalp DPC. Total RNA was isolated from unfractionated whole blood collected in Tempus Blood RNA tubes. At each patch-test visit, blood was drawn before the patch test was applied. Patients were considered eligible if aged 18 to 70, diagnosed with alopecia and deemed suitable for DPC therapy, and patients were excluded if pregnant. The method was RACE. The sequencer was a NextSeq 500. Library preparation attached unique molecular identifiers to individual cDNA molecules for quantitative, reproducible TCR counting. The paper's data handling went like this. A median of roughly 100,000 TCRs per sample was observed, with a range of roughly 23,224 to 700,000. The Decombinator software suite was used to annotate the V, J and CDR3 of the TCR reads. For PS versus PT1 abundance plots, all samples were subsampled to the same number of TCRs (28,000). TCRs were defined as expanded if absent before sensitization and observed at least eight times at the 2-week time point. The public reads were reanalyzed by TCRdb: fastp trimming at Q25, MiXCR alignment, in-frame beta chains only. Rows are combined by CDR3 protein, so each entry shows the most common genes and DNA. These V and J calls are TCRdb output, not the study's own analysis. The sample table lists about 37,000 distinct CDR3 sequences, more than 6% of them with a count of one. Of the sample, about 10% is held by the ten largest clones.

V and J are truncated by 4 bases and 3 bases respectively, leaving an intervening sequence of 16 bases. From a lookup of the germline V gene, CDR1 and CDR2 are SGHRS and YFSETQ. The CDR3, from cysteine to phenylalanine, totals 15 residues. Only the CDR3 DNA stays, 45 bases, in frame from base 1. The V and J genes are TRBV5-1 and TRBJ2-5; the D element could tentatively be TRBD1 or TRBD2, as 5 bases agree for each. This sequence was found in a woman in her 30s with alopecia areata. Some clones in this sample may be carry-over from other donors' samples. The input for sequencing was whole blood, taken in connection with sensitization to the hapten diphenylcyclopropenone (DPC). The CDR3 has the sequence CASSPWDGAKETQYF. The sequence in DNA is TGCGCCAGCAGCCCCTGGGACGGCGCGAAAGAGACCCAGTACTTC.